This is a list of T cell receptor beta chains from one sample in a study of brain T cells in children with intractable seizures. Some clones are missing from TCRdb's copy, which holds only in-frame ones; the method was immunoSEQ multiplex PCR. Here the sample spans a few hundred thousand clones, about 94% being singletons. The material sequenced was peripheral blood, taken roughly 5 months after surgery. The receptor source for this set is a boy in the first two years of life with tuberous sclerosis and intractable seizures. Both conserved end residues are part of each CDR3. The order of the fields is CDR3 DNA, CDR3 protein, V gene, clone size, J gene, D gene. A D gene is named only where the DNA matches it firmly. Clone size is shown for a subset of rows, as once, few, many or a class of expanded clone.

cdr3_nt: TGTGCCAGCAGCTTATGGACTAGCGGGGGGGCCGAGCAGTACTTC
cdr3_aa: CASSLWTSGGAEQYF
v_call: TRBV7-2
clone_size: NA
j_call: TRBJ2-7
d_call: TRBD2

cdr3_nt: TGTGCCAGCACCATGAACGGGGCTAGCGGGAGGAAAAATGAGCAGTTCTTC
cdr3_aa: CASTMNGASGRKNEQFF
v_call: TRBV7-9
clone_size: NA
j_call: TRBJ2-1
d_call: TRBD2

cdr3_nt: TGTGCCAGCAGTTCTATGCTTTCGCCGGGACTAGCGGGATCCTACGAGCAGTACTTC
cdr3_aa: CASSSMLSPGLAGSYEQYF
v_call: TRBV28
clone_size: NA
j_call: TRBJ2-7
d_call: TRBD2

cdr3_nt: TGTGCCAGCAGCTCATACGGGGACCGGGACGCAAACAATCAGCCCCAGCATTTT
cdr3_aa: CASSSYGDRDANNQPQHF
v_call: TRBV7-6
clone_size: NA
j_call: TRBJ1-5
d_call: NA

cdr3_nt: TGCAGCGTGGGGGCCCGCTCTGGGGCCAACGTCCTGACTTTC
cdr3_aa: CSVGARSGANVLTF
v_call: TRBV29-1
clone_size: NA
j_call: TRBJ2-6
d_call: NA

cdr3_nt: TGTGCCAGCAGTTTAACATGGGGGCACGGGGAGCTGTTTTTT
cdr3_aa: CASSLTWGHGELFF
v_call: TRBV27
clone_size: few
j_call: TRBJ2-2
d_call: NA

cdr3_nt: TGTGCCAGCAAGGAGGGACAGGGGTTCAATCAGCCCCAGCATTTT
cdr3_aa: CASKEGQGFNQPQHF
v_call: TRBV6-5
clone_size: NA
j_call: TRBJ1-5
d_call: TRBD1

cdr3_nt: TGTGCCAGCCTGGCGCCGGACACGGGCGGCACTGAAGCTTTCTTT
cdr3_aa: CASLAPDTGGTEAFF
v_call: TRBV28
clone_size: NA
j_call: TRBJ1-1
d_call: NA

cdr3_nt: TGTGCCAGCAGCTGGGGGGGGACAGGGCTGAACACTGAAGCTTTCTTT
cdr3_aa: CASSWGGTGLNTEAFF
v_call: TRBV7-2
clone_size: NA
j_call: TRBJ1-1
d_call: TRBD1

cdr3_nt: TGTGCCCTACTGGTTGGGGCCAACGTCCTGACTTTC
cdr3_aa: CALLVGANVLTF
v_call: TRBV6-6
clone_size: NA
j_call: TRBJ2-6
d_call: NA

cdr3_nt: TGTGCCAGCAGCTCAAGGAGTCCAGATACGCAGTATTTT
cdr3_aa: CASSSRSPDTQYF
v_call: TRBV7-9
clone_size: NA
j_call: TRBJ2-3
d_call: NA

cdr3_nt: TGTGCCAGCAGTTACGCAGGACTAGCGTCTTCCTACGAGCAGTACTTC
cdr3_aa: CASSYAGLASSYEQYF
v_call: TRBV6-2/TRBV6-3
clone_size: NA
j_call: TRBJ2-7
d_call: TRBD2

cdr3_nt: TGTGCCAGCAGCGTATCTAGGGGAGGAGGGGGCGGCACTGAAGCTTTCTTT
cdr3_aa: CASSVSRGGGGGTEAFF
v_call: TRBV9
clone_size: NA
j_call: TRBJ1-1
d_call: TRBD1

cdr3_nt: TGTGCCACCAGCAGGGACGGCCCCAAGTATGAAGAGCAGTACTTC
cdr3_aa: CATSRDGPKYEEQYF
v_call: TRBV15
clone_size: NA
j_call: TRBJ2-7
d_call: NA

cdr3_nt: TGTGCCTGCGAACGGGGAGGCACAGATACGCAGTATTTT
cdr3_aa: CACERGGTDTQYF
v_call: TRBV30
clone_size: NA
j_call: TRBJ2-3
d_call: NA

cdr3_nt: TGCGCCAGCAGCTTGGAGGTCTCGTCTTCACCCCTCCACTTT
cdr3_aa: CASSLEVSSSPLHF
v_call: TRBV5-1
clone_size: NA
j_call: TRBJ1-6
d_call: NA

cdr3_nt: TGTGCCAGCAGCCACGGGACAGGGTCCTACGAGCAGTACTTC
cdr3_aa: CASSHGTGSYEQYF
v_call: TRBV11-2
clone_size: once
j_call: TRBJ2-7
d_call: TRBD1

cdr3_nt: TGCGCCAGCAGCTTGTTGCAGGGTGAACTTAACTATGGCTACACCTTC
cdr3_aa: CASSLLQGELNYGYTF
v_call: TRBV5-1
clone_size: once
j_call: TRBJ1-2
d_call: NA

cdr3_nt: TGTGCCAGCAGCCAAGGGATTGGCGAGCAGTACTTC
cdr3_aa: CASSQGIGEQYF
v_call: TRBV3-1/TRBV3-2
clone_size: NA
j_call: TRBJ2-7
d_call: NA

cdr3_nt: TGCGCCAGCAGCTTGGACGAAGCGGGAGGGGGCACAGATACGCAGTATTTT
cdr3_aa: CASSLDEAGGGTDTQYF
v_call: TRBV5-1
clone_size: NA
j_call: TRBJ2-3
d_call: TRBD2

cdr3_nt: TGTGCCAGCACCCTCAAAGAGACCCAGTACTTC
cdr3_aa: CASTLKETQYF
v_call: TRBV2
clone_size: once
j_call: TRBJ2-5
d_call: NA

cdr3_nt: TGTGCCAGCACTTTGGAGAGAGGAGGGGCCAACGTCCTGACTTTC
cdr3_aa: CASTLERGGANVLTF
v_call: TRBV11-2
clone_size: NA
j_call: TRBJ2-6
d_call: NA

cdr3_nt: TGTGCCAGCAGTACCCGCCCTAGCGGTTACACCGGGGAGCTGTTTTTT
cdr3_aa: CASSTRPSGYTGELFF
v_call: TRBV27
clone_size: once
j_call: TRBJ2-2
d_call: TRBD2

cdr3_nt: TGTGCCATCAGTGCGGGGGGGTACCAAGAGACCCAGTACTTC
cdr3_aa: CAISAGGYQETQYF
v_call: TRBV10-3
clone_size: NA
j_call: TRBJ2-5
d_call: TRBD2

cdr3_nt: TGTGCCAGCAGCGCCCGCACTAGCGGCTCCTACAATGAGCAGTTCTTC
cdr3_aa: CASSARTSGSYNEQFF
v_call: TRBV5-5
clone_size: NA
j_call: TRBJ2-1
d_call: TRBD2

cdr3_nt: TGTGCCTGGAGTGTACATCGGACAGGTGATGAAAAACTGTTTTTT
cdr3_aa: CAWSVHRTGDEKLFF
v_call: TRBV30
clone_size: NA
j_call: TRBJ1-4
d_call: TRBD1

cdr3_nt: TGTGCCAGCAGGAGGGGACCGGTGGGCGTCGACACTGAAGCTTTCTTT
cdr3_aa: CASRRGPVGVDTEAFF
v_call: TRBV5-4
clone_size: NA
j_call: TRBJ1-1
d_call: NA

cdr3_nt: TGTGCCAGCCGTTTCCAGGGGACCTACAATGAGCAGTTCTTC
cdr3_aa: CASRFQGTYNEQFF
v_call: TRBV28
clone_size: NA
j_call: TRBJ2-1
d_call: NA

cdr3_nt: TGTGCCAGTAGTCCGCTCGGACAGTATGGCTACACCTTC
cdr3_aa: CASSPLGQYGYTF
v_call: TRBV19
clone_size: NA
j_call: TRBJ1-2
d_call: NA

cdr3_nt: TGTGCCACCAGCAGACCCGGACAGGTTTTCTACGAGCAGTACTTC
cdr3_aa: CATSRPGQVFYEQYF
v_call: TRBV15
clone_size: NA
j_call: TRBJ2-7
d_call: TRBD1

cdr3_nt: TGTGCCAGCAGCGTACCTTGGACAGGGGGAAATACCGGGGAGCTGTTTTTT
cdr3_aa: CASSVPWTGGNTGELFF
v_call: TRBV9
clone_size: NA
j_call: TRBJ2-2
d_call: TRBD1

cdr3_nt: TGTGCCAGCAGCTTTACATTAAAAACGAGCTCCTACAATGAGCAGTTCTTC
cdr3_aa: CASSFTLKTSSYNEQFF
v_call: TRBV7-6
clone_size: NA
j_call: TRBJ2-1
d_call: NA

cdr3_nt: TGTGCCTGGAGTCAGGTGGAGACCCAGTACTTC
cdr3_aa: CAWSQVETQYF
v_call: TRBV30
clone_size: NA
j_call: TRBJ2-5
d_call: NA

cdr3_nt: TGCGCCAGCAGCCCGACGAACCTAAAGACCGGGGAGCTGTTTTTT
cdr3_aa: CASSPTNLKTGELFF
v_call: TRBV4-1
clone_size: NA
j_call: TRBJ2-2
d_call: NA

cdr3_nt: TGTGCCAGCAGCCCAACGAGTCCGGATGAAAAACTGTTTTTT
cdr3_aa: CASSPTSPDEKLFF
v_call: TRBV7-9
clone_size: NA
j_call: TRBJ1-4
d_call: NA

cdr3_nt: TGTGCCAGCAGCTTAGTGGAGGGAGGGGGCAGGAACGAGCAGTACTTC
cdr3_aa: CASSLVEGGGRNEQYF
v_call: TRBV7-3
clone_size: NA
j_call: TRBJ2-7
d_call: NA

cdr3_nt: TGTGCCAGCAGACGGGACACCACTTATGGCTACACCTTC
cdr3_aa: CASRRDTTYGYTF
v_call: TRBV6-5
clone_size: NA
j_call: TRBJ1-2
d_call: NA

cdr3_nt: TGTGCCAGCAGTTTATGGCCCGAACCTCGGGGGGACGAGCAGTACTTC
cdr3_aa: CASSLWPEPRGDEQYF
v_call: TRBV27
clone_size: once
j_call: TRBJ2-7
d_call: TRBD2

cdr3_nt: TGTGCCAGCAGCTTCCGATTTTTAGCGGGGGGTTACAATGAGCAGTTCTTC
cdr3_aa: CASSFRFLAGGYNEQFF
v_call: TRBV7-9
clone_size: NA
j_call: TRBJ2-1
d_call: TRBD2

cdr3_nt: TGTGCCAGCAGCCAAAGATATGAGACCCGAACAGCCAACGTCCTGACTTTC
cdr3_aa: CASSQRYETRTANVLTF
v_call: TRBV14
clone_size: NA
j_call: TRBJ2-6
d_call: NA

cdr3_nt: TGTGCCAGTAGTCTGCTAGGGGGGGCCACTGAAGCTTTCTTT
cdr3_aa: CASSLLGGATEAFF
v_call: TRBV19
clone_size: NA
j_call: TRBJ1-1
d_call: NA

cdr3_nt: TGTGCCAGCAGCTTTGGGCGCAGCGGGAGAGACGAGCAGTACTTC
cdr3_aa: CASSFGRSGRDEQYF
v_call: TRBV7-9
clone_size: NA
j_call: TRBJ2-7
d_call: TRBD2

cdr3_nt: TGTGCCAGCAGCTTGAACAGGGCTGGGGCCAAAAACATTCAGTACTTC
cdr3_aa: CASSLNRAGAKNIQYF
v_call: TRBV5-4
clone_size: NA
j_call: TRBJ2-4
d_call: NA

cdr3_nt: TGCAGCGTTGCCCGGTCGGCTGACGAGCAGTACTTC
cdr3_aa: CSVARSADEQYF
v_call: TRBV29-1
clone_size: NA
j_call: TRBJ2-7
d_call: NA

cdr3_nt: TGCGCCAGCAGCTTGGGACAAACTAATGAAAAACTGTTTTTT
cdr3_aa: CASSLGQTNEKLFF
v_call: TRBV5-1
clone_size: once
j_call: TRBJ1-4
d_call: NA

cdr3_nt: TGTGCCAGCAGCTTAGAAGGTTTCGGTTCACCCCTCCACTTT
cdr3_aa: CASSLEGFGSPLHF
v_call: TRBV7-3
clone_size: few
j_call: TRBJ1-6
d_call: NA

cdr3_nt: TGTGCCAGCAGCCCCGTAGAGGGATATACGCAGTATTTT
cdr3_aa: CASSPVEGYTQYF
v_call: TRBV7-9
clone_size: NA
j_call: TRBJ2-3
d_call: NA

cdr3_nt: TGTGCCAGCTCACCAGAAAGGGAAGTCGTTCAGTACTTC
cdr3_aa: CASSPEREVVQYF
v_call: TRBV18
clone_size: NA
j_call: TRBJ2-4
d_call: NA

cdr3_nt: TGTGCCAGCAGCGCCCACCCCAGGGAGGGCTCCTACAATGAGCAGTTCTTC
cdr3_aa: CASSAHPREGSYNEQFF
v_call: TRBV9
clone_size: NA
j_call: TRBJ2-1
d_call: TRBD2

cdr3_nt: TGTGCCTGGAGTCGGAGGGGCGCGGACTATGGCTACACCTTC
cdr3_aa: CAWSRRGADYGYTF
v_call: TRBV30
clone_size: NA
j_call: TRBJ1-2
d_call: NA

cdr3_nt: TGTGCCAGCAGCGTAGCTACGAGGGACAACTATGGCTACACCTTC
cdr3_aa: CASSVATRDNYGYTF
v_call: TRBV9
clone_size: once
j_call: TRBJ1-2
d_call: NA

cdr3_nt: TGTGCCAGCAGTTCAGCAGGGTTTTATGGAAACACCATATATTTT
cdr3_aa: CASSSAGFYGNTIYF
v_call: TRBV27
clone_size: NA
j_call: TRBJ1-3
d_call: NA

cdr3_nt: TGTGCCAGCAGCTGGAGGACCGGGGTTTATGGCTACACCTTC
cdr3_aa: CASSWRTGVYGYTF
v_call: TRBV5-4
clone_size: NA
j_call: TRBJ1-2
d_call: NA

cdr3_nt: TGCGCCAGCAGCTTTTCGACCCAGGGGGGGTGGGTCCTTGGGACCCAGTACTTC
cdr3_aa: CASSFSTQGGWVLGTQYF
v_call: TRBV5-1
clone_size: NA
j_call: TRBJ2-5
d_call: NA

cdr3_nt: TGTGCAATCGCTCCGGGACAGGGGGCAACTAATGAAAAACTGTTTTTT
cdr3_aa: CAIAPGQGATNEKLFF
v_call: TRBV12-2
clone_size: once
j_call: TRBJ1-4
d_call: NA

cdr3_nt: TGTGCCAGCAGCCCGGACAGCAACTATGGCTACACCTTC
cdr3_aa: CASSPDSNYGYTF
v_call: TRBV5-6
clone_size: NA
j_call: TRBJ1-2
d_call: NA

cdr3_nt: TGTGCCAGCAGCCTCCCATTGGGAAACTATGGCTACACCTTC
cdr3_aa: CASSLPLGNYGYTF
v_call: TRBV5-4
clone_size: NA
j_call: TRBJ1-2
d_call: NA

cdr3_nt: TGTGCCAGCAGTTACCACGGAAGAGGAAACACCATATATTTT
cdr3_aa: CASSYHGRGNTIYF
v_call: TRBV6-5
clone_size: few
j_call: TRBJ1-3
d_call: NA

cdr3_nt: TGCAGTGCTAGTCGAATCCTTAGCGGGACCCAAGAGACCCAGTACTTC
cdr3_aa: CSASRILSGTQETQYF
v_call: TRBV20-1
clone_size: NA
j_call: TRBJ2-5
d_call: TRBD2